The present T cell receptor (beta chain) was sequenced within a study of T cell changes during pregnancy in multiple sclerosis. Trimming removed 4 bases from V and 7 bases from J; junction bases left unmatched: 18. Germline CDR1 reads SGHNT; CDR2 reads YYREEE (reference sequence). The CDR3 extends over 17 amino acids. Clones were read by immunoSEQ multiplex PCR, and TCRdb kept only the in-frame ones, dropping some. The table lists 85,000 to 120,000 clones, less than 95% of them singletons. The chain joins TRBV5-4 to TRBJ2-7; 9 bases align to TRBD2. Source: peripheral blood, taken after pregnancy. The TCR was taken from a female donor with multiple sclerosis, enrolled in a pregnancy study. As DNA, the CDR3 is TGTGCCAGCAGCCTATCCCCAGGGCGCGGGAGGGCGGGGGAGCAGTACTTC. Translation gives CASSLSPGRGRAGEQYF.